Listed below are T cell receptor beta chains from one sample, sequenced in a study of blood T cells in healthy people across ages. TCRdb fed the 5' RACE reads into MiXCR, producing one record per CDR3 protein. Of some 760,000 distinct CDR3 sequences in the sample, around 25% were seen once. These same records also appear under a second study, on T cells of mothers and their children.

Material for sequencing was blood. The receptors were gathered from a boy younger than 18 in good health. CDR3s include the opening cysteine and the closing phenylalanine or tryptophan. The D gene is left open where the match is weak. Expanded clones are given a class, and other clones once, few, many or no size at all.

v_gene	len	d_gene	j_gene	abundance	CDR3aa	CDR3nt
TRBV5-6	13	NA	TRBJ2-1	NA	CASSLYRDDLQFF	TGTGCCAGCAGCTTGTATCGGGACGACCTACAGTTCTTC
TRBV29-1	11	NA	TRBJ1-1	NA	CSGTENTEAFF	TGCAGCGGGACGGAGAACACTGAAGCTTTCTTT
TRBV28	13	NA	TRBJ2-2	few	CASSLLQAGELFF	TGTGCCAGCAGTTTACTGCAGGCCGGGGAGCTGTTTTTT
TRBV7-2	16	TRBD2	TRBJ2-3	few	CASSLAGTSSADTQYF	TGTGCCAGCAGCTTAGCGGGGACTAGCTCCGCAGATACGCAGTATTTT
TRBV5-6	15	TRBD1	TRBJ1-1	few	CASSRRDSMNTEAFF	TGTGCCAGCAGCCGAAGGGACAGCATGAACACTGAAGCTTTCTTT
TRBV4-2	13	NA	TRBJ2-5	many	CASSRREWETQYF	TGTGCCAGCAGCCGTCGGGAGTGGGAGACCCAGTACTTC
TRBV6-5	14	NA	TRBJ2-7	NA	CASSQGQLAYEQYF	TGTGCCAGCAGTCAAGGACAGTTAGCCTACGAGCAGTACTTC
TRBV7-2	13	TRBD1	TRBJ2-5	few	CASGGYRGKEQYF	TGTGCCAGCGGGGGGTACAGGGGGAAGGAGCAGTACTTC
TRBV7-9	14	NA	TRBJ2-1	NA	CASSFPGQSFEQFF	TGTGCCAGCAGCTTTCCGGGACAAAGCTTTGAGCAGTTCTTC
TRBV7-9	13	NA	TRBJ1-1	NA	CASSLPLGAEAFF	TGTGCCAGCAGCTTACCCCTCGGCGCTGAAGCTTTCTTT
TRBV4-1	15	NA	TRBJ2-7	few	CASSQLAVGSYEQYF	TGCGCCAGCAGCCAACTGGCAGTGGGCTCCTACGAGCAGTACTTC
TRBV25-1	12	NA	TRBJ2-7	NA	CASSAVAGGQYF	TGTGCCAGCAGTGCCGTCGCCGGAGGGCAGTACTTC
TRBV28	15	NA	TRBJ2-3	few	CASSSGLGLTDTQYF	TGTGCCAGCAGTTCAGGGCTTGGTTTGACAGATACGCAGTATTTT
TRBV20-1	14	NA	TRBJ2-3	NA	CSARTVGITDTQYF	TGCAGTGCTAGGACGGTGGGGATTACAGATACGCAGTATTTT
TRBV3-1	16	NA	TRBJ2-7	NA	CASSQDVGYASYEQYF	TGTGCCAGCAGCCAAGATGTAGGCTACGCCTCCTACGAGCAGTACTTC
TRBV12-3/TRBV12-4	15	NA	TRBJ2-1	few	CASNPSGGSYNEQFF	TGTGCCAGCAATCCCAGCGGCGGCTCCTACAATGAGCAGTTCTTC
TRBV11-2	15	NA	TRBJ2-1	NA	CASSLGTGYSDEQFF	TGTGCCAGCAGCTTAGGAACAGGATATTCCGATGAGCAGTTCTTC
TRBV28	16	NA	TRBJ1-1	few	CASSTTSHPKGTEAFF	TGTGCCAGCAGTACTACCTCACACCCGAAGGGGACTGAAGCTTTCTTT
TRBV28	14	NA	TRBJ1-5	NA	CASSLLPGNQPQHF	TGTGCCAGCAGTTTATTGCCAGGCAATCAGCCCCAGCATTTT
TRBV13	14	TRBD1	TRBJ2-7	many	CASSLGTEPYEQYF	TGTGCCAGCAGCCTCGGGACAGAGCCCTACGAGCAGTACTTC
TRBV20-1	15	TRBD2	TRBJ2-5	few	CSLSPLAGVQETQYF	TGCAGCCTATCCCCACTAGCGGGGGTCCAAGAGACCCAGTACTTC
TRBV5-6	12	TRBD1	TRBJ1-1	NA	CASKTGSTEAFF	TGTGCCAGCAAGACAGGGAGCACTGAAGCTTTCTTT
TRBV11-2	12	NA	TRBJ2-2	few	CASSVNTGELFF	TGTGCCAGCAGCGTCAATACCGGGGAGCTGTTTTTT
TRBV6-5	14	NA	TRBJ2-1	NA	CASLKGDTDNEQFF	TGTGCCAGCCTGAAGGGGGATACGGACAATGAGCAGTTCTTC
TRBV29-1	14	NA	TRBJ2-1	NA	CSIWVRGEGNEQFF	TGCAGCATTTGGGTCCGGGGAGAGGGCAATGAGCAGTTCTTC
TRBV12-5	15	TRBD1	TRBJ1-2	NA	CASAPDRGHLYGYTF	TGTGCTAGTGCCCCGGACAGGGGGCATCTCTATGGCTACACCTTC
TRBV28	13	NA	TRBJ1-3	NA	CASSLSGGGTIYF	TGTGCCAGCAGTTTAAGTGGGGGGGGCACCATATATTTT
TRBV7-2	15	TRBD2	TRBJ2-7	few	CASSSTSRSSYEQYF	TGTGCCAGCAGCTCGACTAGCAGGAGCTCCTACGAGCAGTACTTC
TRBV15	16	NA	TRBJ2-6	few	CATSRDLGAGANVLTF	TGTGCCACCAGCAGAGATCTAGGAGCTGGGGCCAACGTCCTGACTTTC
TRBV11-3	15	TRBD1	TRBJ2-7	NA	CASSFSGTGGYEQYF	TGTGCCAGCAGCTTCTCCGGGACAGGGGGCTACGAGCAGTACTTC
TRBV7-2	11	NA	TRBJ2-3	NA	CASSLAGQGYF	TGTGCCAGCAGCTTAGCTGGGCAGGGGTATTTT
TRBV7-3	14	TRBD2	TRBJ2-2	few	CASSTSGRTGELFF	TGTGCCAGCAGCACTAGCGGGAGAACCGGGGAGCTGTTTTTT
TRBV28	13	NA	TRBJ2-7	NA	CASRQQDSYEQYF	TGTGCCAGCAGACAACAGGATAGCTACGAGCAGTACTTC
TRBV4-3	16	TRBD2	TRBJ2-7	NA	CASSQGRGGLSYEQYF	TGCGCCAGCAGCCAAGGGCGGGGAGGGTTGTCCTACGAGCAGTACTTC
TRBV5-1	15	TRBD2	TRBJ2-1	NA	CASSFRTSLHNEQFF	TGCGCCAGCAGCTTTAGGACTAGCTTACACAATGAGCAGTTCTTC
TRBV7-9	15	NA	TRBJ2-5	NA	CASSGSRASEETQYF	TGTGCCAGCAGCGGATCCAGAGCTAGCGAAGAGACCCAGTACTTC
TRBV20-1	14	TRBD1	TRBJ2-1	NA	CSARDRGIRNEQFF	TGCAGTGCTAGGGACAGGGGAATTAGGAATGAGCAGTTCTTC
TRBV5-1	15	TRBD1	TRBJ2-7	NA	CASSLEPGQRREQYF	TGCGCCAGCAGCTTGGAGCCGGGACAGCGCCGAGAGCAGTACTTC
TRBV5-1	12	NA	TRBJ2-1	few	CASSFDAPMPIF	TGCGCCAGCAGCTTCGACGCCCCAATGCCGATCTTC
TRBV7-9	14	TRBD1	TRBJ1-1	NA	CASSRGQGAFEAFF	TGTGCCAGCAGCCGCGGACAGGGGGCGTTTGAAGCTTTCTTT
TRBV20-1	14	NA	TRBJ2-7	NA	CSARETVGRDEQYF	TGCAGTGCTAGAGAAACCGTCGGAAGGGACGAGCAGTACTTC
TRBV14	17	NA	TRBJ2-2	NA	CASSRYGKPSEGGELFF	TGTGCCAGCAGCCGATACGGAAAACCCTCTGAGGGCGGGGAGCTGTTTTTT
TRBV6-5	14	NA	TRBJ2-7	few	CATGRQSLQNEQYF	TGTGCCACGGGACGACAGTCCCTTCAGAACGAGCAGTACTTC
TRBV7-3	15	NA	TRBJ2-1	few	CASSPLAVSYNEQFF	TGTGCCAGCAGCCCTTTAGCGGTCTCCTACAATGAGCAGTTCTTC
TRBV29-1	15	NA	TRBJ2-5	few	CSVEVFVSSIETQYF	TGCAGCGTTGAGGTCTTCGTGTCTAGCATAGAGACCCAGTACTTC
TRBV29-1	11	NA	TRBJ1-1	NA	CSVTHRREAFF	TGCAGCGTGACACACAGGCGGGAAGCTTTCTTT
TRBV4-3	14	NA	TRBJ1-4	few	CASSQNGYNEKLFF	TGCGCCAGCAGCCAAAATGGTTATAATGAAAAACTGTTTTTT
TRBV7-2	16	NA	TRBJ2-5	NA	CASSLVGRVLRETQYF	TGTGCCAGCAGCTTAGTGGGTCGAGTCTTAAGGGAGACCCAGTACTTC
TRBV29-1	13	NA	TRBJ2-5	NA	CSYLVGSQETQYF	TGCAGCTATCTAGTGGGGAGCCAAGAGACCCAGTACTTC
TRBV4-1	15	NA	TRBJ2-2	few	CASSQQQGGDGVLFF	TGCGCCAGCAGCCAACAGCAAGGGGGGGACGGGGTGCTGTTTTTT
TRBV20-1	14	NA	TRBJ2-5	NA	CSAKGRPIGETQYF	TGCAGTGCAAAGGGACGTCCGATCGGAGAGACCCAGTACTTC